A selection of T cell receptor beta chains follows, all from one sample in a study of blood T cell repertoires in COVID-19. Measured with immunoSEQ multiplex PCR; TCRdb has only the in-frame clones, and not every one. The sample yields approximately 31,000 clones, more than 70% seen once. Sequencing input: peripheral blood. These receptor sequences come from a human donor with active COVID-19. The donor label of this sample is uncertain. The CDR3 runs from the conserved cysteine through the conserved F or W. The D gene is left open where the match is weak. The size entry is marked missing in some rows and otherwise reads once, few, many or a size class.

CDR3 protein: CASSSRGDVTGELFF
CDR3 DNA: TGTGCCAGCAGCTCCCGGGGGGACGTCACCGGGGAGCTGTTTTTT
V gene: TRBV7-2
D gene: TRBD2
J gene: TRBJ2-2
clone size: -

CDR3 protein: CASSLAGGASDTQYF
CDR3 DNA: TGTGCCAGCAGCTTGGCCGGGGGGGCTTCAGATACGCAGTATTTT
V gene: TRBV5-5
D gene: TRBD2
J gene: TRBJ2-3
clone size: -

CDR3 protein: CASSPRPQADNEQFF
CDR3 DNA: TGTGCCAGCTCACCACGTCCACAGGCAGACAATGAGCAGTTCTTC
V gene: TRBV18
D gene: -
J gene: TRBJ2-1
clone size: -

CDR3 protein: CASSPREGANYGYTF
CDR3 DNA: TGTGCCAGCAGCCCCAGGGAAGGCGCTAACTATGGCTACACCTTC
V gene: TRBV7-2
D gene: -
J gene: TRBJ1-2
clone size: -

CDR3 protein: CASSSSVIADTQYF
CDR3 DNA: TGTGCCAGCAGCTCTAGCGTTATAGCAGATACGCAGTATTTT
V gene: TRBV7-2
D gene: -
J gene: TRBJ2-3
clone size: -

CDR3 protein: CASSLQTSGVEQYF
CDR3 DNA: TGTGCCAGCAGCTTACAAACTAGCGGGGTGGAGCAGTACTTC
V gene: TRBV7-2
D gene: TRBD2
J gene: TRBJ2-7
clone size: -

CDR3 protein: CASSYSARGNTEAFF
CDR3 DNA: TGTGCCAGCAGTTACTCCGCGCGGGGGAACACTGAAGCTTTCTTT
V gene: TRBV6-5
D gene: -
J gene: TRBJ1-1
clone size: once

CDR3 protein: CASSLDWADTQYF
CDR3 DNA: TGTGCCAGCAGCCTCGACTGGGCAGATACGCAGTATTTT
V gene: TRBV3-1/TRBV3-2
D gene: -
J gene: TRBJ2-3
clone size: -

CDR3 protein: CASSRQGANYGYTF
CDR3 DNA: TGTGCCAGCAGCCGACAGGGGGCCAACTATGGCTACACCTTC
V gene: TRBV7-9
D gene: TRBD1
J gene: TRBJ1-2
clone size: once

CDR3 protein: CASSPRSYEQYF
CDR3 DNA: TGTGCCAGCAGCCCTCGGAGCTACGAGCAGTACTTC
V gene: TRBV12-3/TRBV12-4
D gene: -
J gene: TRBJ2-7
clone size: -

CDR3 protein: CASSPRLAGLYNEQFF
CDR3 DNA: TGTGCCAGCTCACCACGACTAGCGGGGCTGTACAATGAGCAGTTCTTC
V gene: TRBV18
D gene: TRBD2
J gene: TRBJ2-1
clone size: -

CDR3 protein: CASSPQIAKNIQYF
CDR3 DNA: TGTGCCAGCAGCCCCCAGATAGCCAAAAACATTCAGTACTTC
V gene: TRBV14
D gene: -
J gene: TRBJ2-4
clone size: -

CDR3 protein: CASSEDGMSSYNEQFF
CDR3 DNA: TGTGCCAGTAGTGAAGACGGGATGAGCTCCTACAATGAGCAGTTCTTC
V gene: TRBV19
D gene: -
J gene: TRBJ2-1
clone size: -

CDR3 protein: CASSLSTPGQNYGYTF
CDR3 DNA: TGTGCCAGCAGCTTATCAACCCCGGGACAGAACTATGGCTACACCTTC
V gene: TRBV7-2
D gene: TRBD1
J gene: TRBJ1-2
clone size: -

CDR3 protein: CASSPDSTGTDTQYF
CDR3 DNA: TGTGCCAGCTCACCAGACTCTACCGGCACAGATACGCAGTATTTT
V gene: TRBV18
D gene: -
J gene: TRBJ2-3
clone size: -

CDR3 protein: CASSLRAGAWWETQYF
CDR3 DNA: TGTGCCAGCAGCTTACGGGCGGGGGCCTGGTGGGAGACCCAGTACTTC
V gene: TRBV7-9
D gene: -
J gene: TRBJ2-5
clone size: -